The rows below give T cell receptor beta chains drawn from one sample of a study of shared clonotypes between healthy human individuals. TCRdb's copy holds only in-frame clones and misses some; the assay was immunoSEQ multiplex PCR. The table records some 2.1 million clones, approximately 95% of them present only once. Sequences were obtained from naive CD4+ T cells sorted from blood. The receptors were gathered from a man in his late teens or twenties in good health. Both conserved end residues are part of each CDR3. The D gene is left open where the match is weak.

V gene: TRBV6-6
D gene: .
J gene: TRBJ1-5
CDR3 DNA: TGTGCCAGCAGTTTAAGTGGGAATCAGCCCCAGCATTTT
CDR3 protein: CASSLSGNQPQHF

V gene: TRBV29-1
D gene: .
J gene: TRBJ2-6
CDR3 DNA: TGCAGCGCCGGAGAGGCTTCGGGGGCCAACGTCCTGACTTTC
CDR3 protein: CSAGEASGANVLTF

V gene: TRBV10-3
D gene: .
J gene: TRBJ2-1
CDR3 DNA: TGTGCCATCAGTGAGTCGACCCGGGGGCAGTTCTTC
CDR3 protein: CAISESTRGQFF

V gene: TRBV10-1
D gene: .
J gene: TRBJ2-1
CDR3 DNA: TGCGCCAGCAGTGACCTGAATGAGCAGTTCTTC
CDR3 protein: CASSDLNEQFF

V gene: TRBV7-2
D gene: .
J gene: TRBJ2-1
CDR3 DNA: TGTGCCAGCAGCTTAATCTGGCGGGAGCAGTTCTTC
CDR3 protein: CASSLIWREQFF

V gene: TRBV18
D gene: .
J gene: TRBJ1-3
CDR3 DNA: TGTGCCAGCTCACCACAGGGGGATTCTGGAAACACCATATATTTT
CDR3 protein: CASSPQGDSGNTIYF

V gene: TRBV7-2
D gene: TRBD2
J gene: TRBJ2-1
CDR3 DNA: TGTGCCAGCACCCAACCGGGAGGCTCCTACAATGAGCAGTTCTTC
CDR3 protein: CASTQPGGSYNEQFF

V gene: TRBV5-4
D gene: .
J gene: TRBJ2-4
CDR3 DNA: TGTGCCAGCAGCCTTCCTGGGGGACGGGGGGCCTCGAGAAACATTCAGTACTTC
CDR3 protein: CASSLPGGRGASRNIQYF

V gene: TRBV25-1
D gene: .
J gene: TRBJ1-1
CDR3 DNA: TGTGCCAGCATACAGGGTGAAGCTTTCTTT
CDR3 protein: CASIQGEAFF

V gene: TRBV6-1
D gene: .
J gene: TRBJ1-2
CDR3 DNA: TGTGCCAGCAGTGAATTTAGTGTAGGGCAGACGGCAGGTGGCTACACCTTC
CDR3 protein: CASSEFSVGQTAGGYTF

V gene: TRBV6-1
D gene: .
J gene: TRBJ2-7
CDR3 DNA: TGTGCCAGCAGTGGCCCGACTTACTCGTTTTCATCTTCCGAGCAGTACTTC
CDR3 protein: CASSGPTYSFSSSEQYF

V gene: TRBV5-1
D gene: TRBD1
J gene: TRBJ1-5
CDR3 DNA: TGCGCCAGCAGCCCGGGACAGGGGGCACCTAGCAATCAGCCCCAGCATTTT
CDR3 protein: CASSPGQGAPSNQPQHF

V gene: TRBV29-1
D gene: TRBD1
J gene: TRBJ2-1
CDR3 DNA: TGCAGCGTTGGACTTGGACAGGGGGCTAGGAATGAGCAGTTCTTC
CDR3 protein: CSVGLGQGARNEQFF

V gene: TRBV2
D gene: .
J gene: TRBJ2-2
CDR3 DNA: TGTGCCAGCAGTGTACTGAACACCGGGGAGCTGTTTTTT
CDR3 protein: CASSVLNTGELFF

V gene: TRBV29-1
D gene: .
J gene: TRBJ2-7
CDR3 DNA: TGCAGCTGCCGGGACGGTGGCTCCTACGAGCAGTACTTC
CDR3 protein: CSCRDGGSYEQYF